A selection of T cell receptor beta chains follows, all from one sample in a study of early T cells in non-severe SARS-CoV-2 infection. One entry per CDR3 protein results from TCRdb running MiXCR on the 5' RACE reads. The sample shows 100,000 to 120,000 distinct CDR3 sequences, over 10% of them seen only once. This specimen consisted of whole blood, obtained at baseline. These receptors all stem from an adult who was a healthcare worker with PCR-confirmed SARS-CoV-2 infection or an uninfected control (not recorded which). Each CDR3 is given without its conserved first and last residue. The D gene is left open where the match is weak. Clone sizes are given selectively: once, few, many, or a class where the clone is expanded.

9 | NA | TRBV11-2 | NA | ASRGSSPLH
14 | NA | TRBV20-1 | NA | SASSGAGGAKNIQY
16 | few | TRBV7-9 | TRBD2 | ASSSYDGAGGPLDPQY
9 | NA | TRBV7-2 | NA | ASRTSGELF
14 | many | TRBV11-2 | NA | ASSFGSGGARTEAF
13 | few | TRBV12-3/TRBV12-4 | TRBD1 | ASSDRGPANYGYT
12 | many | TRBV10-3 | TRBD1 | AIRVDREDYGYT
12 | many | TRBV18 | NA | ASSPPIRSNEQY
9 | NA | TRBV12-3/TRBV12-4 | NA | ASSFGEKLF
12 | NA | TRBV7-2 | NA | ASSFGQSNTEAF
8 | NA | TRBV6-8 | NA | ASKTFEAF
11 | NA | TRBV11-3 | NA | ASSSGRQDTQY
13 | NA | TRBV11-2 | NA | ASSFGTGSGTEAF
10 | NA | TRBV9 | NA | ASSARGEKLF
12 | few | TRBV18 | NA | ASSPGTLSVEQY
12 | few | TRBV6-6 | NA | ASSYGDRITEAF
10 | NA | TRBV29-1 | NA | SVVRDTYGYT
13 | few | TRBV12-3/TRBV12-4 | TRBD1 | ASSLPGQVGVKAF
17 | few | TRBV6-5 | TRBD1 | ASSYYGQGAGIAKNIQY
11 | few | TRBV18 | TRBD1 | ASSPGTGQLKF
10 | NA | TRBV30 | NA | AWRKQVSEAF
19 | NA | TRBV20-1 | TRBD2 | SAALLRGTSGSASSYNEQF
13 | NA | TRBV27 | TRBD1 | ASRGQGRGKVTQY
13 | few | TRBV11-2 | NA | ASSLDPVQRDTQY
18 | NA | TRBV7-9 | TRBD2 | ASSSRTSRSQPTRSYEQY
12 | few | TRBV28 | TRBD1 | ASSDRGRNYGYT
11 | NA | TRBV19 | NA | ASSITINYGYT
13 | many | TRBV9 | NA | ASTSGGSRTDTQY
14 | NA | TRBV10-3 | TRBD1 | AISETTGVVTDTQY
12 | many | TRBV10-3 | NA | AISGQESNQPQH
14 | NA | TRBV3-1 | NA | ASSQDAWRQSYEQY